What follows are 15 T cell receptor beta chains derived from one specimen sequenced in a study of blood T cells in healthy people across ages. Through a sample-barcoded 5' primer and a J-beta primer mix, a second PCR was run for roughly 6 to 12 cycles. Each CDR3 protein is one row after TCRdb ran MiXCR on the 5' RACE reads. Altogether about 730,000 distinct CDR3 sequences are present, roughly 44% being singletons, with the ten largest covering about 20%. Sequencing used blood. The origin of the receptors is a woman aged 60-75 years in good health.

In this sample, this clonotype turned up a few times. The rearrangement links TRBV9 to TRBJ2-7; maybe TRBD1 (5 bases). The CDR3 has 13 amino acids. The germline V and J ends were trimmed by 4 bases and 6 bases, with 14 bases remaining between them. Germline loops: CDR1 SGDLS, CDR2 YYNGEE. CDR3 DNA: TGTGCCAGCAGCTCCCACGGCCAGGGCGAGCAGTACTTC. Amino acids: CASSSHGQGEQYF.

This clonotype turned up a few times. The chain combines TRBV5-5 with TRBJ2-7; possibly TRBD1 for D (6 bases). Trimming cost V 4 bases and J 5 bases, with 19 bases left between them. Germline V gene lookup returns CDR1 SGHKS and CDR2 YYEKEE (reference sequence). The CDR3 spans 15 residues. The CDR3 reads CASSLTGSPRNEQYF. CDR3 in DNA: TGTGCCAGCAGCCTCACAGGGAGCCCAAGGAACGAGCAGTACTTC.

This clonotype was counted many times. V gene TRBV7-2 combines with J gene TRBJ2-3; 9 bases fit TRBD2. Germline loops: CDR1 SGHTA, CDR2 FQGNSA. Trimming took 1 base from V and 1 from J; bases not matched to a gene: 0. This CDR3 is 15 amino acids long. As DNA, the CDR3 is TGTGCCAGCAGCTTAGTAGCGGGAGGCACAGATACGCAGTATTTT. Its protein is CASSLVAGGTDTQYF.

The chain joins TRBV5-1 to TRBJ2-7, with D unresolved. Trimming took 2 bases from V and 0 from J, leaving 9 bases between them. This CDR3 is built from 14 residues. Looked up from germline, CDR1 is SGHRS and CDR2 is YFSETQ. The CDR3 DNA reads TGCGCCAGCAGCTTATCCCGTCACTCCTACGAGCAGTACTTC. Encoded protein: CASSLSRHSYEQYF.

This rearrangement joins TRBV7-6 to TRBJ1-3, with a possible D match to TRBD1 (5 bases). The CDR3 extends over 17 amino acids. Germline values: CDR1 SGHVS, CDR2 FNYEAQ. Trimming cost V 1 base and J 4 bases, with 17 bases left between them. CDR3: CASSLEQAGSSGNTIYF. The CDR3 DNA is TGTGCCAGCAGCTTAGAACAGGCAGGGAGCTCCGGAAACACCATATATTTT.

This clonotype was seen a few times. This chain uses TRBV25-1 with TRBJ2-7, with TRBD1 identical over 8 bases. Germline V lookup: CDR1 MGHDK, CDR2 SYGVNS. Trimming took 1 base from V and 7 from J; bases not matched to a gene: 6. CDR3 length: 14 residues. CDR3 nucleotides: TGTGCCAGCAGTGAATGGAGAGACAGGGGAGAGCAGTACTTC. Residues: CASSEWRDRGEQYF.

The sample holds a few counts of this clonotype. The CDR3 sequence is CASSPPSTGGIDEQYF. The CDR3 DNA reads TGTGCCAGCTCACCACCCTCGACAGGGGGCATAGACGAGCAGTACTTC. V usage is TRBV18 and J usage is TRBJ2-5, with TRBD1 matching 10 bases. The better agreement between TRBJ2-7 and the DNA end casts doubt on the J call. The CDR3 contains 16 residues. The V gene's germline CDR1 is KGHSH and CDR2 LQKENI.

V usage is TRBV5-4 and J usage is TRBJ2-5; TRBD2 aligns across 7 bases. CDR1 SGHNT and CDR2 YYREEE come from the germline V gene (reference sequence). With V trimmed by 4 bases and J by 5 bases, 14 bases remained unmatched. CDR3 length: 16 amino acids. CDR3 nucleotides: TGTGCCAGCAGCATGGGACTAACGGGAGAAGGGGAGACCCAGTACTTC. It translates to CASSMGLTGEGETQYF.

The chain joins TRBV5-1 to TRBJ2-7; 10 nucleotides match TRBD1. V trimming: 4 bases; J trimming: 5 bases; junction bases outside the gene matches: 3. The CDR3 totals 13 residues. Germline loops: CDR1 SGHRS, CDR2 YFSETQ. As DNA, the CDR3 is TGCGCCAGCAGCCAGACAGGGGGCAACGAGCAGTACTTC. Protein product: CASSQTGGNEQYF. Full variable domain (remainder filled in from reference TRBV5-1 and TRBJ2-7): KAGVTQTPRYLIKTRGQQVTLSCSPISGHRSVSWYQQTPGQGLQFLFEYFSETQRNKGNFPGRFSGRQFSNSRSEMNVSTLELGDSALYLCASSQTGGNEQYFGPGTRLTVT.

This clonotype appeared a few times. The V call is TRBV27, the J call TRBJ2-3; the D gene is possibly TRBD1 (5 bases). The germline V gene has CDR1 MNHEY and CDR2 SMNVEV (reference sequence). This CDR3 has 16 residues. V lost 3 bases and J lost 2, with 15 bases in between. The CDR3 is CASSFGVTVSTDTQYF. In DNA, the CDR3 is TGTGCCAGCAGTTTTGGGGTGACAGTCTCCACAGATACGCAGTATTTT.

This chain links TRBV6-1 with TRBJ2-3; 9 positions match TRBD2. With 4 bases clipped from V and 2 bases from J, the junction kept 7 bases outside the gene matches. The V gene's germline CDR1 is MNHNS and CDR2 SASEGT. The CDR3 covers 16 residues. The CDR3 here is CASSGGVAGATDTQYF. CDR3 DNA: TGTGCCAGCAGTGGAGGGGTAGCGGGGGCCACAGATACGCAGTATTTT.

The chain has TRBV20-1 and TRBJ1-2; a possible D gene is TRBD1 (5 bases). Germline values: CDR1 DFQATT, CDR2 SNEGSKA (reference sequence). The CDR3 consists of 15 residues. V dropped 6 bases and J dropped 4 bases, with 21 bases sitting between them. The CDR3: CSAPGGAGMFYGYTF. Here the CDR3 DNA reads TGCAGTGCGCCCGGGGGAGCGGGTATGTTCTATGGCTACACCTTC.

This clonotype was counted ten times or more. The gene calls are TRBV7-2 and TRBJ2-3; tentatively, D is TRBD1 or TRBD2 (5 bases each). This CDR3 has 15 amino acids. V gave up 1 base and J gave up 4 bases, with 12 bases separating them. The germline CDR1 and CDR2 sequences are SGHTA and FQGNSA. CDR3 nucleotides: TGTGCCAGCAGCTTAGGTGTGAGGGGCTCAGATACGCAGTATTTT. Its protein product is CASSLGVRGSDTQYF.

This clonotype was detected a few times. The V gene is TRBV25-1, the J gene TRBJ1-4, with D possibly matching TRBD1 (5 bases). There are 16 residues in the CDR3. Trimming took off 1 base at V and 8 bases at J, with 17 bases between the two ends. CDR1 and CDR2 from the germline V gene are MGHDK and SYGVNS. The chain's CDR3 is CASSEFSRQEGEKLFF. The CDR3 DNA sequence: TGTGCCAGCAGTGAATTTTCGCGGCAGGAGGGGGAAAAACTGTTTTTT.

This clonotype was counted a few times. The chain recombines TRBV7-8 with TRBJ2-3, with 13 bases fitting TRBD2. Germline values: CDR1 SGHVS, CDR2 FQNEAQ. This CDR3 spans 16 amino acids. J was trimmed by 5 bases and V by 4 bases; bases with no gene match: 6. The CDR3 is CASSSRTSGSKDTQYF. CDR3 in DNA: TGTGCCAGCAGCTCCCGGACTAGCGGGAGTAAAGATACGCAGTATTTT.